This TCR beta chain originates from a study of Ad26.COV2.S vaccination and SARS-CoV-2 variants. This clone was observed once. The treatment is: roughly 20 received Ad26.COV2.S at low or high dose, single or two shots; 5 received placebo; per-sample allocation not given. Repertoires come from day 63 after the first vaccine or placebo injection. In the vaccine, an Ad26 vector expressed the SARS-CoV-2 spike of the Wuhan strain. V dropped 2 bases and J dropped 3; count of bases not matched to a gene: 6. The CDR3 length is 15 residues. Germline CDR1 reads MNHEY; CDR2 reads SMNVEV (reference sequence). Assay used: immunoSEQ multiplex PCR; TCRdb lists only in-frame clones, some missing. The sample consists of about 680,000 clones, around 89% of them appearing once.

The sequences come from peripheral blood, collected in a trial of Ad26.COV2.S vaccine versus placebo. This TCR was recovered from a person between 18 and 65 years old who received the Ad26.COV2.S COVID-19 vaccine or a placebo. V gene TRBV27 combines with J gene TRBJ2-7, with TRBD1 matching 8 bases. For the CDR3, the DNA is TGTGCCAGCAGTTTAGGCAGGGGGCCACTCTACGAGCAGTACTTC. Protein product: CASSLGRGPLYEQYF.